This TCR beta chain is from a study of tumor and adjacent non-tumor tissue in lung cancer. Study information: Samples averaged about 3.8 million productive TCRbeta reads each. Study results and caveats: Tumor tissue had significantly higher TCR diversity than normal lung.

RNA was extracted from bulk tissue without any cell sorting. Distant lung tissue was collected more than 3 cm away from the tumor edge. Newly diagnosed lung cancer patients had thoracic surgery in China, August–late 2014, without prior chemotherapy. TCRbeta libraries were built with three rounds of nested PCR, modified from ARM-PCR. TCRdb reanalysed the multiplex PCR reads using MiXCR and keeps one entry per CDR3 protein. The sample has 40,000 to 45,000 distinct CDR3 sequences; around 62% are singletons. The germline CDR1 and CDR2 sequences are MNHEY and SVGAGI. The CDR3 contains 14 residues. Regarding this clonotype: No antigen is known for it. The junction departs from germline at one end; a sequencing error may be responsible.

Sequencing was done on a sample of distant non-tumor lung tissue. The chain is built from TRBV6-5 and TRBJ1-2; tentative D call: TRBD1 (5 bases). The TCR was taken from a woman aged 40 to 50 with non-small cell lung cancer. DNA of the CDR3: TGTGCCAGCAGTTACAATGGGGGAAGGGATGGCTACATCTTC. This sequence encodes CASSYNGGRDGYIF.